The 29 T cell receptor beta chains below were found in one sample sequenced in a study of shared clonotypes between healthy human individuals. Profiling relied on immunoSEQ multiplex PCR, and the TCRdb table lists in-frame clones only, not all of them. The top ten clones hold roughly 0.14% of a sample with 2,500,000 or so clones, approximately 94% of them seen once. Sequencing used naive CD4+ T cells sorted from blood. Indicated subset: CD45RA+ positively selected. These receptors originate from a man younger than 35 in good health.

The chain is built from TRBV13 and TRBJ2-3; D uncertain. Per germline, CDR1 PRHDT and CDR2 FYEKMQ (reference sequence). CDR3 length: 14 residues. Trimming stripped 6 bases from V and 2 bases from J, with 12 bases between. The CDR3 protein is CASSLRQTTDTQYF. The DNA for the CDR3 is TGTGCCAGCAGTCTCCGGCAGACCACAGATACGCAGTATTTT. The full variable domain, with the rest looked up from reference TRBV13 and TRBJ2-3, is AAGVIQSPRHLIKEKRETATLKCYPIPRHDTVYWYQQGPGQDPQFLISFYEKMQSDKGSIPDRFSAQQFSDYHSELNMSSLELGDSALYFCASSLRQTTDTQYFGPGTRLTVL.

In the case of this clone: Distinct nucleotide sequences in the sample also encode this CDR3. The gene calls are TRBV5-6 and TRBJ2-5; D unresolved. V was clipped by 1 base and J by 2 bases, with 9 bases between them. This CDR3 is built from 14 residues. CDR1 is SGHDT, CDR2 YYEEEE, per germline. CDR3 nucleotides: TGTGCCAGCAGCTTGCCAGGTCCTCAAGAGACCCAGTACTTC. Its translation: CASSLPGPQETQYF.

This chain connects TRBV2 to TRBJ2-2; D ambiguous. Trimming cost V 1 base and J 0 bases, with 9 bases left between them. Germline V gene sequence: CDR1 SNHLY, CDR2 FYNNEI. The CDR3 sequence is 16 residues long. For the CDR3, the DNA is TGTGCCAGCAGTGAAGTAGGCGGTGCGAACACCGGGGAGCTGTTTTTT. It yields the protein CASSEVGGANTGELFF.

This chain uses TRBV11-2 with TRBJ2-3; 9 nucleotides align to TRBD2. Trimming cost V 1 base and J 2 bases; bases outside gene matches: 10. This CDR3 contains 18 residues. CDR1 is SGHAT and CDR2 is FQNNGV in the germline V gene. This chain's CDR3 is CASSLASGGGAITDTQYF. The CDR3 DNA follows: TGTGCCAGCAGCTTAGCGTCTGGCGGGGGGGCAATCACAGATACGCAGTATTTT.

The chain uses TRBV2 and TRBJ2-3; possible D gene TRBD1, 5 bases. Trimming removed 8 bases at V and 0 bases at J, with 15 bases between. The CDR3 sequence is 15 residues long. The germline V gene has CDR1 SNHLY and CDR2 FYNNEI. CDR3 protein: CASQPQGLSTDTQYF. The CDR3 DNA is TGTGCCAGCCAGCCCCAGGGCTTGAGCACAGATACGCAGTATTTT.

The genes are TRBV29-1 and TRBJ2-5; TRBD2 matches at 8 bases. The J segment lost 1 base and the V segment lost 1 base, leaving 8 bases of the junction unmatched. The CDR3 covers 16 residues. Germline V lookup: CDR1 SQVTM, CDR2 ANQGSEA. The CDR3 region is CSVEVGGLAGQETQYF. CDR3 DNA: TGCAGCGTTGAAGTGGGAGGACTAGCAGGCCAAGAGACCCAGTACTTC.

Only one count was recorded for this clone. This chain's CDR3 is CASSAPGDGRGYTF. CDR3 DNA: TGTGCCAGCAGCGCCCCGGGGGATGGTCGCGGCTACACCTTC. The chain recombines TRBV5-5 with TRBJ1-2; D perhaps matches TRBD1 (5 bases). The CDR3 runs 14 residues. The germline CDR1 and CDR2 sequences are SGHKS and YYEKEE (reference sequence). V shed 4 bases and J shed 8 bases, with 18 bases lying between them.

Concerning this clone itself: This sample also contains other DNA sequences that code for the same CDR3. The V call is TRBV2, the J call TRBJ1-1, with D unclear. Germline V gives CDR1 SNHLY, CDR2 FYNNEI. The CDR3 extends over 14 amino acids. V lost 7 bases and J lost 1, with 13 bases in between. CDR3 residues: CASKGSWENTEAFF. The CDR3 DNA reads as TGTGCCAGCAAGGGAAGCTGGGAGAACACTGAAGCTTTCTTT.

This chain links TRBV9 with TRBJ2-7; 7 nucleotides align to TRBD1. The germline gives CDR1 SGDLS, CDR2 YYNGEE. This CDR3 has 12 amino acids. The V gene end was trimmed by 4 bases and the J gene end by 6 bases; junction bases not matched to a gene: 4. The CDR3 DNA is TGTGCCAGCAGCCCGGGACAGCGCGAGCAGTACTTC. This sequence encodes CASSPGQREQYF.

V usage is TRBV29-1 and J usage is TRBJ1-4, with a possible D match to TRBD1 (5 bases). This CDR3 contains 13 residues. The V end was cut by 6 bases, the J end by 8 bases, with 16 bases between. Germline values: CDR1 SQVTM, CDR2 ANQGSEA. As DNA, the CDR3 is TGCAGCGTGGGAGGGGACGCCGGGGAAAAACTGTTTTTT. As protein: CSVGGDAGEKLFF. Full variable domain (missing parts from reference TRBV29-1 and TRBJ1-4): SAVISQKPSRDICQRGTSLTIQCQVDSQVTMMFWYRQQPGQSLTLIATANQGSEATYESGFVIDKFPISRPNLTFSTLTVSNMSPEDSSIYLCSVGGDAGEKLFFGSGTQLSVL.

The CDR3 region has the DNA TGCGCCAGCAGCCCCGGGGCTAGCGGGGGGCACAGTTACGAGCAGTACTTC. Amino acids: CASSPGASGGHSYEQYF. The chain carries TRBV4-1 and TRBJ2-7; 11 nucleotides align to TRBD2. The CDR3 sequence is 17 residues long. From germline, CDR1 is MGHRA and CDR2 YSYEKL. The trim removed 4 bases at V and 4 bases at J, leaving 12 bases unmatched.

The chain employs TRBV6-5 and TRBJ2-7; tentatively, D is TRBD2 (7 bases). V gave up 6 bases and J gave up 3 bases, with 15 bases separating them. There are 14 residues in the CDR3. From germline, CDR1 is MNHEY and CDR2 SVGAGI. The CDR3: CASRMGGGVYEQYF. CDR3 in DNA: TGTGCCAGCAGAATGGGAGGGGGGGTCTACGAGCAGTACTTC.

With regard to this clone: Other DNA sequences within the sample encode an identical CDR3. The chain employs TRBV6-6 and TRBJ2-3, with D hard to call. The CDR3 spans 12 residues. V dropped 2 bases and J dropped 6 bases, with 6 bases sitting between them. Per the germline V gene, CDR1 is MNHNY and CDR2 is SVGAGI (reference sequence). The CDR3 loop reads CASSYLGDTQYF. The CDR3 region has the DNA TGTGCCAGCAGTTACCTAGGGGATACGCAGTATTTT.

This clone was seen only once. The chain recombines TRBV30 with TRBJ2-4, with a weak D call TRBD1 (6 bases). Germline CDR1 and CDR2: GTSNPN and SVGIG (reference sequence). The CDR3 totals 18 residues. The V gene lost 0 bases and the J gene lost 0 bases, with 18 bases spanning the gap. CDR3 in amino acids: CAWSVQVWTALAKNIQYF. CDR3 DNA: TGTGCCTGGAGTGTACAGGTCTGGACAGCGCTAGCCAAAAACATTCAGTACTTC. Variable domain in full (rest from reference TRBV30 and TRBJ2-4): SQTIHQWPATLVQPVGSPLSLECTVEGTSNPNLYWYRQAAGRGLQLLFYSVGIGQISSEVPQNLSASRPQDRQFILSSKKLLLSDSGFYLCAWSVQVWTALAKNIQYFGAGTRLSVL.

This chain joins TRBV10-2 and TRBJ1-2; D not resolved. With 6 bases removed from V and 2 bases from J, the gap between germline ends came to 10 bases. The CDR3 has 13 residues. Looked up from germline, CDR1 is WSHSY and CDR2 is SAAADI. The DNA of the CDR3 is TGCGCCAGCAGCCGCGACACAAACTATGGCTACACCTTC. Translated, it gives CASSRDTNYGYTF.

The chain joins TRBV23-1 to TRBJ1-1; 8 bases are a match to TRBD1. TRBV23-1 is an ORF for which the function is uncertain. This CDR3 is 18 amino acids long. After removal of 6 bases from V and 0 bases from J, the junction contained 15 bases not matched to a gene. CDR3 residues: CASRLEQGDAPVNTEAFF. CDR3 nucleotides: TGCGCCAGCAGGCTAGAACAGGGGGACGCGCCGGTGAACACTGAAGCTTTCTTT.

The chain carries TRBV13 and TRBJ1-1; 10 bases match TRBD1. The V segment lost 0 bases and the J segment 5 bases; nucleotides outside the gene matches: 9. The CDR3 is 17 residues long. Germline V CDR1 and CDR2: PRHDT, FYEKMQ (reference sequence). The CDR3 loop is CASSLGDRGREGTEAFF. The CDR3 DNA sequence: TGTGCCAGCAGCTTAGGAGACAGGGGGCGAGAGGGGACTGAAGCTTTCTTT.

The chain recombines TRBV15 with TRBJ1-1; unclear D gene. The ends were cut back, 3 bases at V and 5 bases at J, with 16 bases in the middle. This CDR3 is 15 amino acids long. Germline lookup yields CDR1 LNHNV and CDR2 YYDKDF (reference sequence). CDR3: CATSRARHGKTEAFF. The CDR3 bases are TGTGCCACCAGCAGGGCCAGACATGGAAAAACTGAAGCTTTCTTT.

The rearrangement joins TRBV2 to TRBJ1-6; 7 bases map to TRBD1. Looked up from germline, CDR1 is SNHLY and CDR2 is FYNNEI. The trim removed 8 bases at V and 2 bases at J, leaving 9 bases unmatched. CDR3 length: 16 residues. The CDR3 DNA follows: TGTGCCAGCTATCGGACAGGAGATGCCTATAATTCACCCCTCCACTTT. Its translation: CASYRTGDAYNSPLHF.

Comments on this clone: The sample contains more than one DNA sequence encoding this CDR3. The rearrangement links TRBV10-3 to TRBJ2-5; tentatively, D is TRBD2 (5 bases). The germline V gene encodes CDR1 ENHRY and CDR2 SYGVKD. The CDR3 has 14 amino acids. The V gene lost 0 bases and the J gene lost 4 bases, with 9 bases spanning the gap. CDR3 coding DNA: TGTGCCATCAGTGAGTCTTTAGGGAGAGAGACCCAGTACTTC. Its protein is CAISESLGRETQYF.

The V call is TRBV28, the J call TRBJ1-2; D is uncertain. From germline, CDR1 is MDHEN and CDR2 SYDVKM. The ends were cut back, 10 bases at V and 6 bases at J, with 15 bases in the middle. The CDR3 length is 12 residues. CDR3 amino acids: CANRKGSDGYTF. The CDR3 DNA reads TGTGCCAATAGGAAGGGATCCGATGGCTACACCTTC.

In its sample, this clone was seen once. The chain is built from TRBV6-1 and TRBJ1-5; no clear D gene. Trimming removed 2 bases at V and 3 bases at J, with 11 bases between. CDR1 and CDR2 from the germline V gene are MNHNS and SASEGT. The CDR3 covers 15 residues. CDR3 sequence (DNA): TGTGCCAGCAGTGAAACCGGAGCGGCCAATCAGCCCCAGCATTTT. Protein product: CASSETGAANQPQHF.

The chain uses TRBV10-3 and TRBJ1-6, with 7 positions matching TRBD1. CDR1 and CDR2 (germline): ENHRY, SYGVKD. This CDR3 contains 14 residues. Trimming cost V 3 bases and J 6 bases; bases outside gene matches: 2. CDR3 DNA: TGTGCCATCAGTGAAGACAGGGCTAATTCACCCCTCCACTTT. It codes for CAISEDRANSPLHF.

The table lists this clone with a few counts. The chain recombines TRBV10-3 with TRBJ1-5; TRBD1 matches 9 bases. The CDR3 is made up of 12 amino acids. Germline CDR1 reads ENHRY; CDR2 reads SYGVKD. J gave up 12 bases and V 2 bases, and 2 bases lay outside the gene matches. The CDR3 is CAISERTGVQHF. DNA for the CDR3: TGTGCCATCAGTGAGCGGACAGGGGTCCAGCATTTT.

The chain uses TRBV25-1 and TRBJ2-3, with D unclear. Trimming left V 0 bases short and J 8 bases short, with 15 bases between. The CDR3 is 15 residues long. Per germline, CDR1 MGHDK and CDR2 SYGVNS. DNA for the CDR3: TGTGCCAGCAGTGAATATAATTCTCCCGAAGGTACGCAGTATTTT. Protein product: CASSEYNSPEGTQYF.

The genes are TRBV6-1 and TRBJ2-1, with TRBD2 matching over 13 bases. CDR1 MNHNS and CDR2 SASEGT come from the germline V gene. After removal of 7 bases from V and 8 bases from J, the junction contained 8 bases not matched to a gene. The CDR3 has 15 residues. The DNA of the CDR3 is TGTGCCAGCAACCCCGGGACTAGCGGGATCGATGAGCAGTTCTTC. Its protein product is CASNPGTSGIDEQFF.

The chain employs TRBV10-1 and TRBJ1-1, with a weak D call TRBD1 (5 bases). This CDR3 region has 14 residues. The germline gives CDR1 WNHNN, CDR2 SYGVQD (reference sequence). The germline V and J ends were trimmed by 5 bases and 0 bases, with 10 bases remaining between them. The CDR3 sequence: CASSPTALNTEAFF. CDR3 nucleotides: TGCGCCAGCAGTCCGACAGCTCTGAACACTGAAGCTTTCTTT.

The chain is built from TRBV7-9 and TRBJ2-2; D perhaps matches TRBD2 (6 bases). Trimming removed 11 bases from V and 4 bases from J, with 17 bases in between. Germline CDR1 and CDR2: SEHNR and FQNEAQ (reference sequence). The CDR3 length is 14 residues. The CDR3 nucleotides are TGTGCCTCTTCGTCGGGGGTTAGCACCGGGGAGCTGTTTTTT. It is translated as CASSSGVSTGELFF.

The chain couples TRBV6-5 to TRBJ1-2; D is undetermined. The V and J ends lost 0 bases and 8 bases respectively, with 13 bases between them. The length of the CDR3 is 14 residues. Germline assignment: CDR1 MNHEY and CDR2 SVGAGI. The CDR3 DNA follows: TGTGCCAGCAGTTACTCGGACCTGGGGAGAGGCTACACCTTC. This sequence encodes CASSYSDLGRGYTF.